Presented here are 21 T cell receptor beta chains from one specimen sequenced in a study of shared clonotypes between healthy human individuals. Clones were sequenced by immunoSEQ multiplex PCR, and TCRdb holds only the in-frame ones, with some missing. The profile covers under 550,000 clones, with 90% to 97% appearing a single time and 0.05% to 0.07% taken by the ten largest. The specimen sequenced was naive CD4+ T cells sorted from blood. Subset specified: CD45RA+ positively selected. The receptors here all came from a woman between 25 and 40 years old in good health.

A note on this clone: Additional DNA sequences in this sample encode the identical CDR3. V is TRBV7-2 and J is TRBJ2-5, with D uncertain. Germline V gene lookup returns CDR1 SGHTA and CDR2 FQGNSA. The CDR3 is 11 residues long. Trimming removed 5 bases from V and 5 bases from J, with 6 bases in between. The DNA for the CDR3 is TGTGCCAGCAGCCCAAGGGAGACCCAGTACTTC. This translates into CASSPRETQYF.

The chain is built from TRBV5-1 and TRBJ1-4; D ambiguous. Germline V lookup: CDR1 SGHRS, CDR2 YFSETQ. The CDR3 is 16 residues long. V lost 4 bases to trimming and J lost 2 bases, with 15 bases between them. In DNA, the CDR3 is TGCGCCAGCAGCCGGACTTTCCCCGAGACTAATGAAAAACTGTTTTTT. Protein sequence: CASSRTFPETNEKLFF.

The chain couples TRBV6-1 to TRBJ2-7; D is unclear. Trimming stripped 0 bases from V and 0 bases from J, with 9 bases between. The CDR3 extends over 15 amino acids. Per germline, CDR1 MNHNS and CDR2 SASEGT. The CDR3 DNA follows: TGTGCCAGCAGTGAAGCAACGGTGAGCTCCTACGAGCAGTACTTC. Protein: CASSEATVSSYEQYF.

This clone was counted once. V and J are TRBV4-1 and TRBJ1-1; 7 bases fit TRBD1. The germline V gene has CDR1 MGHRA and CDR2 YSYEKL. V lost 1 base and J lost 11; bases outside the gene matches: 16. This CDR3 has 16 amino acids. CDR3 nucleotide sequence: TGCGCCAGCAGCCAAGTAGTAAGCAGGGGGGCCTTGGGGGCTTTCTTT. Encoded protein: CASSQVVSRGALGAFF.

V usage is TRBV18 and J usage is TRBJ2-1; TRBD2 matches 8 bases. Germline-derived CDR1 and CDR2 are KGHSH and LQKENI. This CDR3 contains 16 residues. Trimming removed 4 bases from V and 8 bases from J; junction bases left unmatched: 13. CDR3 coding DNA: TGTGCCAGCTCACTCTACCGGGAGGGCCGTGTAGATGAGCAGTTCTTC. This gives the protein CASSLYREGRVDEQFF.

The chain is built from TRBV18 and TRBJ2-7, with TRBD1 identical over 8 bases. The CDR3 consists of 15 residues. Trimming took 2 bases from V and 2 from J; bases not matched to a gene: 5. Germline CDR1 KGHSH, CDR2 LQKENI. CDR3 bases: TGTGCCAGCTCACCAACGAGACAGGGGCCCTACGAGCAGTACTTC. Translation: CASSPTRQGPYEQYF. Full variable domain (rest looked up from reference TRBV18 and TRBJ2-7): NAGVMQNPRHLVRRRGQEARLRCSPMKGHSHVYWYRQLPEEGLKFMVYLQKENIIDESGMPKERFSAEFPKEGPSILRIQQVVRGDSAAYFCASSPTRQGPYEQYFGPGTRLTVT.

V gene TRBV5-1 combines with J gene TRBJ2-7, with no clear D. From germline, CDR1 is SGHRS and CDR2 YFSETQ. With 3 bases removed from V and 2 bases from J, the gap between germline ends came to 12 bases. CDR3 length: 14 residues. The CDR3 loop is CASSYKTDPYEQYF. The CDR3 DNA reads TGCGCCAGCAGCTACAAGACGGACCCCTACGAGCAGTACTTC.

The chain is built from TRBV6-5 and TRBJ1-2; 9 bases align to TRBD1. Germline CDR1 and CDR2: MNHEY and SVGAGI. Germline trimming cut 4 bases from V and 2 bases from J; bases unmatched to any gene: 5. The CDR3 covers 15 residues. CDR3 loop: CASSFRTGVNYGYTF. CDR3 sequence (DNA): TGTGCCAGCAGTTTCCGGACAGGGGTAAACTATGGCTACACCTTC.

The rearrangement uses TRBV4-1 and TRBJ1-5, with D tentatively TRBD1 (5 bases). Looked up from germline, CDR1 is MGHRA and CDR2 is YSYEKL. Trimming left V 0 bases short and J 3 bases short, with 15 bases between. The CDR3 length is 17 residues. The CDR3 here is CASSQERGGWDNQPQHF. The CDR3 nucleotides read TGCGCCAGCAGCCAAGAGCGTGGGGGTTGGGACAATCAGCCCCAGCATTTT.

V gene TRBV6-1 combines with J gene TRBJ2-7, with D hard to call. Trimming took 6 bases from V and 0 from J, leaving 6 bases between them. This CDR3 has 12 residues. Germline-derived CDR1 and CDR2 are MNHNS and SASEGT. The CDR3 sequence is CASSFSSYEQYF. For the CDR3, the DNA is TGTGCCAGCAGCTTCAGCTCCTACGAGCAGTACTTC.

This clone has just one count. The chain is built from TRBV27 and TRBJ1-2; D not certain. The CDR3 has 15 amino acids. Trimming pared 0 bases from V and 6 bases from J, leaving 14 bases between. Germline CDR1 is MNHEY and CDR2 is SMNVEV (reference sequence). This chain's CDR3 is CASSLSRLEVNGYTF. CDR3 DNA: TGTGCCAGCAGTTTATCGCGGTTGGAGGTGAATGGCTACACCTTC.

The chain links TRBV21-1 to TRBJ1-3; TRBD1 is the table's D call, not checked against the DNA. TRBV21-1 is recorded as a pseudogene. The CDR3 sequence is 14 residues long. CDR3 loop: CASRQVYSGNTIYF. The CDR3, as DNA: TGTGCCAGCAGGCAGGTATACTCTGGAAACACCATATATTTT.

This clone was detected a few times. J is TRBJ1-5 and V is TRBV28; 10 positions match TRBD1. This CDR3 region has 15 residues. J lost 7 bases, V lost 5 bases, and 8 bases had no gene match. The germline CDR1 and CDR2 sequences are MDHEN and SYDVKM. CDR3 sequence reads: CASSTGQGLRQPQHF. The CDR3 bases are TGTGCCAGCAGTACGGGACAGGGGCTTCGACAGCCCCAGCATTTT.

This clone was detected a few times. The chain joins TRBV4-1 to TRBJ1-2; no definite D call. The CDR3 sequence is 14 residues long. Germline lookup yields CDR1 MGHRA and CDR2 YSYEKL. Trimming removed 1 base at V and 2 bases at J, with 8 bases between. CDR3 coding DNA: TGCGCCAGCAGCCAAGTAAAAGCAAACTATGGCTACACCTTC. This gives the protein CASSQVKANYGYTF.

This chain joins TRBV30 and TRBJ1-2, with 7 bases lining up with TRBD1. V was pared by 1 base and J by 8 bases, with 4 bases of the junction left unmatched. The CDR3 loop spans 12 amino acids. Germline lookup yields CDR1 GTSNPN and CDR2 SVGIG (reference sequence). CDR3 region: CAWSGQGEGYTF. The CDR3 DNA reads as TGTGCCTGGAGTGGACAGGGCGAGGGCTACACCTTC.

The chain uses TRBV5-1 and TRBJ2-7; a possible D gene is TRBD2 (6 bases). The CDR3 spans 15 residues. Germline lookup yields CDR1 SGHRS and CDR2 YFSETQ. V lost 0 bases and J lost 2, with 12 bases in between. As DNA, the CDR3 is TGCGCCAGCAGCTTGGTATGGGACTCTACCTACGAGCAGTACTTC. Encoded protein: CASSLVWDSTYEQYF.

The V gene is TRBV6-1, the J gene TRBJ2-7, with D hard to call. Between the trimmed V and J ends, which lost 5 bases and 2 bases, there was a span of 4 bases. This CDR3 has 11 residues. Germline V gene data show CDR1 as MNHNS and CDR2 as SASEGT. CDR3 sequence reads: CASSSPYEQYF. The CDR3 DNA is TGTGCCAGCAGTTCCCCCTACGAGCAGTACTTC.

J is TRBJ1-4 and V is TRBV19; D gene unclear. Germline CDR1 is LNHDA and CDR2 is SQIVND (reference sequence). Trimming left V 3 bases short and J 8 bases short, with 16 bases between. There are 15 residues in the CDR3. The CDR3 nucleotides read TGTGCCAGTAGTATGGTGTCTGCGACGGTAGAAAAACTGTTTTTT. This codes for CASSMVSATVEKLFF.

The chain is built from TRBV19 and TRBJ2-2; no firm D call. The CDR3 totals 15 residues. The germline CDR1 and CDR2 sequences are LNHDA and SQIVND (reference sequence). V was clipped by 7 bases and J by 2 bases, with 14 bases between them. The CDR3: CASTPGLDNTGELFF. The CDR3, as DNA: TGTGCCAGTACCCCGGGTTTAGACAACACCGGGGAGCTGTTTTTT.

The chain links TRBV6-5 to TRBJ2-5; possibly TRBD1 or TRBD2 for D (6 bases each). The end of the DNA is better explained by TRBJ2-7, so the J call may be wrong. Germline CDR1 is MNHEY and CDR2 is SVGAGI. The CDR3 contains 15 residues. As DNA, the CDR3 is TGTGCCAGCAGTTACAGGAGGGGGGCTAACTACGAGCAGTACTTC. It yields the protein CASSYRRGANYEQYF.

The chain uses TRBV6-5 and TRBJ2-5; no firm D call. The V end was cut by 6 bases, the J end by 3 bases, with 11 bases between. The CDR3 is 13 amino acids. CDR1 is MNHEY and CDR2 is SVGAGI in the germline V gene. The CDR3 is CASSLRVEETQYF. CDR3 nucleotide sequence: TGTGCCAGCAGCCTACGGGTGGAAGAGACCCAGTACTTC.